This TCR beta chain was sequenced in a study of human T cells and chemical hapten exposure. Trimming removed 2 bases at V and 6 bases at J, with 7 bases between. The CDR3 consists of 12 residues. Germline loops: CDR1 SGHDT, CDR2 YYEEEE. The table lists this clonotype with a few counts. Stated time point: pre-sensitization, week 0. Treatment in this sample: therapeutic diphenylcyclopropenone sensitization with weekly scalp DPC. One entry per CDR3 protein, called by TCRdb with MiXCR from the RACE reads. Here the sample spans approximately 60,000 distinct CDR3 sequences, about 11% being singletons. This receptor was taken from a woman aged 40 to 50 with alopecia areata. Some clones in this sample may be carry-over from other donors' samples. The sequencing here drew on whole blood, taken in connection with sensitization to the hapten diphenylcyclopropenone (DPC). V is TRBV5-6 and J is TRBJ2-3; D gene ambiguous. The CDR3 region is CASSFLPDTQYF. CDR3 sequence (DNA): TGTGCCAGCAGCTTCCTCCCGGATACGCAGTATTTT.